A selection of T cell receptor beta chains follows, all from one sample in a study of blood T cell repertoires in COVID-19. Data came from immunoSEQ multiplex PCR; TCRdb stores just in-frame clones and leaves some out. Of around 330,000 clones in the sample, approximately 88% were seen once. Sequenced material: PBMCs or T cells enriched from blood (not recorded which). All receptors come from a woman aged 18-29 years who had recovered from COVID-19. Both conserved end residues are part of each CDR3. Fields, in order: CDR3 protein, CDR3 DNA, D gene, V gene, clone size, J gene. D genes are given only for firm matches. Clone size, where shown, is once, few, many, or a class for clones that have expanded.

CDR3 protein: CASSNQETQYF
CDR3 DNA: TGTGCCAGCTCCAACCAAGAGACCCAGTACTTC
D gene: .
V gene: TRBV18
clone size: .
J gene: TRBJ2-5

CDR3 protein: CASSRGSSVNQPQHF
CDR3 DNA: TGTGCCAGCAGCCGGGGGAGCAGTGTCAATCAGCCCCAGCATTTT
D gene: .
V gene: TRBV7-2
clone size: .
J gene: TRBJ1-5

CDR3 protein: CASTVAQGGNQPQHF
CDR3 DNA: TGTGCCAGCACCGTGGCCCAAGGGGGCAATCAGCCCCAGCATTTT
D gene: .
V gene: TRBV2
clone size: .
J gene: TRBJ1-5

CDR3 protein: CASVRTRDEQYF
CDR3 DNA: TGCGCCAGCGTAAGGACCAGGGACGAGCAGTACTTC
D gene: .
V gene: TRBV5-1
clone size: .
J gene: TRBJ2-7

CDR3 protein: CASSLLGGAGELFF
CDR3 DNA: TGTGCCAGCAGCTTATTGGGAGGGGCCGGGGAGCTGTTTTTT
D gene: TRBD2
V gene: TRBV7-9
clone size: .
J gene: TRBJ2-2

CDR3 protein: CASSEALQENASNSPLHF
CDR3 DNA: TGTGCCAGCAGTGAAGCCCTACAGGAAAACGCCTCTAATTCACCCCTCCACTTT
D gene: .
V gene: TRBV2
clone size: once
J gene: TRBJ1-6

CDR3 protein: CACRVLKASMGSNQPQHF
CDR3 DNA: TGTGCCTGCAGAGTTTTAAAGGCCTCAATGGGCAGCAATCAGCCCCAGCATTTT
D gene: .
V gene: TRBV30
clone size: .
J gene: TRBJ1-5

CDR3 protein: CASSQEGHRVAANEKLFF
CDR3 DNA: TGTGCCAGCAGCCAAGAAGGGCACAGGGTTGCGGCTAATGAAAAACTGTTTTTT
D gene: .
V gene: TRBV3-1/TRBV3-2
clone size: .
J gene: TRBJ1-4

CDR3 protein: CASSLGASGGFPDTQYF
CDR3 DNA: TGTGCCAGTAGTTTAGGAGCTAGCGGGGGGTTCCCAGATACGCAGTATTTT
D gene: TRBD2
V gene: TRBV19
clone size: .
J gene: TRBJ2-3

CDR3 protein: CASSLVNEQYF
CDR3 DNA: TGTGCCAGCAGCTTAGTCAACGAGCAGTACTTC
D gene: .
V gene: TRBV7-8
clone size: .
J gene: TRBJ2-7

CDR3 protein: CASSTPGTANYGYTF
CDR3 DNA: TGTGCCAGCTCTACACCCGGGACAGCTAACTATGGCTACACCTTC
D gene: TRBD1
V gene: TRBV28
clone size: once
J gene: TRBJ1-2

CDR3 protein: CASSPGTINTGELFF
CDR3 DNA: TGTGCCAGCAGCCCAGGGACAATTAACACCGGGGAGCTGTTTTTT
D gene: .
V gene: TRBV7-2
clone size: .
J gene: TRBJ2-2

CDR3 protein: CASSLEGLQGATEAFF
CDR3 DNA: TGTGCCAGCAGCTTAGAGGGTCTCCAGGGGGCCACTGAAGCTTTCTTT
D gene: TRBD1
V gene: TRBV7-2
clone size: .
J gene: TRBJ1-1

CDR3 protein: CASSTQPGLAKSSYEQYF
CDR3 DNA: TGTGCCAGCAGCACTCAACCGGGACTAGCGAAAAGCTCCTACGAGCAGTACTTC
D gene: TRBD2
V gene: TRBV7-6
clone size: .
J gene: TRBJ2-7

CDR3 protein: CASSFWSSGAHNEQFF
CDR3 DNA: TGTGCCAGCAGTTTCTGGTCTAGCGGAGCCCACAATGAGCAGTTCTTC
D gene: TRBD2
V gene: TRBV28
clone size: .
J gene: TRBJ2-1

CDR3 protein: CASSFGRGTEAFF
CDR3 DNA: TGTGCCAGCAGCTTTGGCCGGGGTACTGAAGCTTTCTTT
D gene: .
V gene: TRBV12-3/TRBV12-4
clone size: .
J gene: TRBJ1-1

CDR3 protein: CASSFQGGYGYTF
CDR3 DNA: TGTGCCAGCAGCTTTCAGGGAGGCTATGGCTACACCTTC
D gene: .
V gene: TRBV7-3
clone size: .
J gene: TRBJ1-2

CDR3 protein: CASSTPQETQYF
CDR3 DNA: TGTGCCAGCAGCACCCCTCAAGAGACCCAGTACTTC
D gene: .
V gene: TRBV21-1
clone size: .
J gene: TRBJ2-5

CDR3 protein: CSVGDRVETQYF
CDR3 DNA: TGCAGCGTTGGGGACAGGGTAGAGACCCAGTACTTC
D gene: TRBD1
V gene: TRBV29-1
clone size: .
J gene: TRBJ2-5

CDR3 protein: CASSLWGGNSPLHF
CDR3 DNA: TGCGCCAGCAGCTTGTGGGGGGGGAATTCACCCCTCCACTTT
D gene: .
V gene: TRBV5-1
clone size: .
J gene: TRBJ1-6

CDR3 protein: CASSETGNSPYGYTF
CDR3 DNA: TGTGCCAGCAGTGAGACAGGGAATAGCCCCTATGGCTACACCTTC
D gene: TRBD1
V gene: TRBV28
clone size: few
J gene: TRBJ1-2

CDR3 protein: CASSFSGHSSYEQYF
CDR3 DNA: TGTGCCAGCAGCTTTTCAGGACACAGCTCCTACGAGCAGTACTTC
D gene: .
V gene: TRBV5-5
clone size: .
J gene: TRBJ2-7

CDR3 protein: CASSPGGTEAFF
CDR3 DNA: TGTGCCAGCAGCCCAGGGGGGACTGAAGCTTTCTTT
D gene: TRBD1
V gene: TRBV7-9
clone size: .
J gene: TRBJ1-1

CDR3 protein: CASSVGVEGSYEQYF
CDR3 DNA: TGTGCCAGCAGCGTAGGGGTAGAGGGCTCCTACGAGCAGTACTTC
D gene: .
V gene: TRBV9
clone size: once
J gene: TRBJ2-7

CDR3 protein: CASSTGVNTEAFF
CDR3 DNA: TGTGCCAGTTCGACAGGTGTTAACACTGAAGCTTTCTTT
D gene: .
V gene: TRBV9
clone size: .
J gene: TRBJ1-1

CDR3 protein: CASSVRGYEQYF
CDR3 DNA: TGTGCCAGCAGTGTACGGGGCTACGAGCAGTACTTC
D gene: .
V gene: TRBV12-3/TRBV12-4
clone size: .
J gene: TRBJ2-7

CDR3 protein: CASSQDTSRGNQPQHF
CDR3 DNA: TGCGCCAGCAGCCAAGATACGAGCAGGGGTAATCAGCCCCAGCATTTT
D gene: .
V gene: TRBV4-3
clone size: once
J gene: TRBJ1-5

CDR3 protein: CASSLGQEQYEQYF
CDR3 DNA: TGTGCCAGCAGCTTGGGACAGGAGCAGTACGAGCAGTACTTC
D gene: .
V gene: TRBV5-4
clone size: .
J gene: TRBJ2-7

CDR3 protein: CASSLGLAGGADTQYF
CDR3 DNA: TGCGCCAGCAGCTTGGGACTAGCGGGAGGGGCAGATACGCAGTATTTT
D gene: TRBD2
V gene: TRBV5-1
clone size: .
J gene: TRBJ2-3

CDR3 protein: CASSVANRASGGVYEQYF
CDR3 DNA: TGTGCCAGCAGCGTAGCCAATCGGGCTAGCGGGGGGGTCTACGAGCAGTACTTC
D gene: TRBD2
V gene: TRBV9
clone size: .
J gene: TRBJ2-7

CDR3 protein: CASSPPGQGASGNTIYF
CDR3 DNA: TGTGCCAGCAGTCCGCCGGGACAGGGGGCGTCAGGAAACACCATATATTTT
D gene: TRBD1
V gene: TRBV28
clone size: .
J gene: TRBJ1-3

CDR3 protein: CASSFSRVYSPLHF
CDR3 DNA: TGTGCCAGCAGTTTCAGCAGGGTATATTCACCCCTCCACTTT
D gene: .
V gene: TRBV28
clone size: few
J gene: TRBJ1-6

CDR3 protein: CASSEKSGGQGEAFF
CDR3 DNA: TGTGCCAGCAGTGAAAAGTCTGGCGGACAGGGGGAGGCTTTCTTT
D gene: TRBD1
V gene: TRBV2
clone size: .
J gene: TRBJ1-1

CDR3 protein: CASSYLGAGAYEQYF
CDR3 DNA: TGTGCCAGCAGCTACCTGGGGGCGGGCGCCTACGAGCAGTACTTC
D gene: .
V gene: TRBV5-6
clone size: .
J gene: TRBJ2-7

CDR3 protein: CASSPAFGQVNQPQHF
CDR3 DNA: TGTGCCAGCTCACCCGCTTTTGGACAGGTCAATCAGCCCCAGCATTTT
D gene: TRBD1
V gene: TRBV18
clone size: .
J gene: TRBJ1-5

CDR3 protein: CASRKPLTVPTGYTF
CDR3 DNA: TGTGCCAGCAGGAAGCCGTTAACTGTGCCCACGGGCTACACCTTC
D gene: .
V gene: TRBV6-5
clone size: .
J gene: TRBJ1-2

CDR3 protein: CASRGAQATDTQYF
CDR3 DNA: TGCGCCAGCAGGGGGGCACAGGCTACAGATACGCAGTATTTT
D gene: .
V gene: TRBV5-1
clone size: .
J gene: TRBJ2-3

CDR3 protein: CASSQMAGAWGEQYF
CDR3 DNA: TGTGCCAGCAGCCAAATGGCGGGGGCCTGGGGAGAGCAGTACTTC
D gene: .
V gene: TRBV3-1/TRBV3-2
clone size: few
J gene: TRBJ2-7

CDR3 protein: CASIPGTGGGYTF
CDR3 DNA: TGTGCCAGCATCCCCGGGACAGGGGGCGGCTACACCTTC
D gene: TRBD1
V gene: TRBV5-6
clone size: .
J gene: TRBJ1-2

CDR3 protein: CASSLGSGTDTQYF
CDR3 DNA: TGCGCCAGCAGCTTGGGATCGGGGACAGATACGCAGTATTTT
D gene: .
V gene: TRBV5-1
clone size: .
J gene: TRBJ2-3

CDR3 protein: CASSLNLPGQGAVYGYTF
CDR3 DNA: TGTGCCAGCAGCCTGAACTTACCGGGACAGGGGGCAGTTTATGGCTACACCTTC
D gene: TRBD1
V gene: TRBV7-8
clone size: .
J gene: TRBJ1-2

CDR3 protein: CSAGGGNQPQHF
CDR3 DNA: TGCAGCGCTGGAGGGGGCAATCAGCCCCAGCATTTT
D gene: .
V gene: TRBV29-1
clone size: .
J gene: TRBJ1-5

CDR3 protein: CASSRLWELPSGYTF
CDR3 DNA: TGTGCCAGCAGCCGACTATGGGAGCTTCCGAGTGGCTACACCTTC
D gene: .
V gene: TRBV9
clone size: .
J gene: TRBJ1-2

CDR3 protein: CASSQGPPGSGTDTQYF
CDR3 DNA: TGTGCCAGCAGCCAAGGTCCTCCGGGTTCGGGCACAGATACGCAGTATTTT
D gene: .
V gene: TRBV3-1/TRBV3-2
clone size: few
J gene: TRBJ2-3

CDR3 protein: CASSEASGSYNEQFF
CDR3 DNA: TGTGCCAGCAGTGAGGCTAGCGGATCCTACAATGAGCAGTTCTTC
D gene: TRBD2
V gene: TRBV6-1
clone size: .
J gene: TRBJ2-1

CDR3 protein: CASSYVTSGGYNEQFF
CDR3 DNA: TGTGCCAGCAGTTACGTGACTAGCGGGGGCTACAATGAGCAGTTCTTC
D gene: TRBD2
V gene: TRBV6-5
clone size: .
J gene: TRBJ2-1

CDR3 protein: CASSVGPPTSGRPPLHEQFF
CDR3 DNA: TGTGCCAGCAGCGTAGGCCCTCCCACTAGCGGGAGGCCCCCCCTACATGAGCAGTTCTTC
D gene: TRBD2
V gene: TRBV9
clone size: .
J gene: TRBJ2-1

CDR3 protein: CASSVDPLANEQFF
CDR3 DNA: TGTGCCAGCAGCGTAGACCCCCTAGCAAATGAGCAGTTCTTC
D gene: .
V gene: TRBV9
clone size: once
J gene: TRBJ2-1

CDR3 protein: CASSPGQFYGYTF
CDR3 DNA: TGTGCCAGCAGCCCGGGACAGTTCTATGGCTACACCTTC
D gene: TRBD1
V gene: TRBV28
clone size: .
J gene: TRBJ1-2

CDR3 protein: CASSPSGTGNTEAFF
CDR3 DNA: TGTGCCAGCTCACCTTCCGGGACAGGCAACACTGAAGCTTTCTTT
D gene: TRBD1
V gene: TRBV18
clone size: .
J gene: TRBJ1-1

CDR3 protein: CASSTHSGFEGYTF
CDR3 DNA: TGTGCCAGCAGTACCCACTCGGGTTTCGAGGGCTACACCTTC
D gene: .
V gene: TRBV27
clone size: .
J gene: TRBJ1-2

CDR3 protein: CASSPGGVYTF
CDR3 DNA: TGTGCCAGCAGCCCGGGGGGTGTCTACACCTTC
D gene: .
V gene: TRBV28
clone size: .
J gene: TRBJ1-2

CDR3 protein: CASSPGAEAFF
CDR3 DNA: TGTGCCAGCAGCCCCGGTGCTGAAGCTTTCTTT
D gene: .
V gene: TRBV7-9
clone size: .
J gene: TRBJ1-1

CDR3 protein: CASTPGINTEAFF
CDR3 DNA: TGCGCCAGCACCCCGGGGATTAACACTGAAGCTTTCTTT
D gene: .
V gene: TRBV4-1
clone size: .
J gene: TRBJ1-1